The 8 T cell receptor beta chains below come from one sample, sequenced in a study of monozygotic twins with inflammatory bowel disease. TCRdb reprocessed the 5' RACE reads and keeps a single row for each CDR3 protein, giving no DNA. The data show about 140,000 distinct CDR3 sequences, and the top ten clones hold around 1.3%. The material sequenced was blood. Every receptor here comes from a human donor with ulcerative colitis or Crohn's disease, or a healthy co-twin of an affected twin (not recorded which).

The chain combines TRBV3-1 with TRBJ2-7; the D gene TCRdb calls, TRBD1, cannot be checked with no DNA. Looked up from germline, CDR1 is LGHDT and CDR2 is YNNKEL (reference sequence). The CDR3 is made up of 11 amino acids. CDR3 in amino acids: CASSRGRGQYF.

This chain uses TRBV27 with TRBJ2-2; the TRBD2 assignment by TCRdb is unverifiable without DNA. Germline CDR1 reads MNHEY; CDR2 reads SMNVEV (reference sequence). The CDR3 consists of 15 residues. The CDR3: CVSSLIAGVAGELFF.

The chain carries TRBV5-1 and TRBJ1-1; the TCRdb D gene call, TRBD1, has no DNA to confirm it. Germline V gene sequence: CDR1 SGHRS, CDR2 YFSETQ. CDR3 length: 13 amino acids. The CDR3: CASSLRENAEAFF.

V is TRBV12-3 or TRBV12-4 and J is TRBJ2-4; the D gene TCRdb calls, TRBD2, cannot be checked with no DNA. This CDR3 is built from 18 residues. CDR3 sequence reads: CASSQGLAGDVAKNIQYF.

The chain carries TRBV15 and TRBJ2-2; TCRdb lists TRBD2, though no DNA is available to test this call. The CDR3 totals 15 residues. Germline values: CDR1 LNHNV, CDR2 YYDKDF (reference sequence). CDR3: CATSRDAGGTGELFF. The full variable domain, with the rest looked up from reference TRBV15 and TRBJ2-2, is DAMVIQNPRYQVTQFGKPVTLSCSQTLNHNVMYWYQQKSSQAPKLLFHYYDKDFNNEADTPDNFQSRRPNTSFCFLDIRSPGLGDTAMYLCATSRDAGGTGELFFGEGSRLTVL.

V gene TRBV7-9 combines with J gene TRBJ2-2; absent DNA, TCRdb's TRBD2 call cannot be checked. CDR3 length: 16 residues. In germline, CDR1 is SEHNR, CDR2 FQNEAQ (reference sequence). The CDR3 sequence: CAPHPPTSENTGELFF.

The V gene is TRBV20-1, the J gene TRBJ1-3; TCRdb returns TRBD1, unconfirmable since there is no DNA. Germline V CDR1 and CDR2: DFQATT, SNEGSKA (reference sequence). The CDR3 contains 13 residues. The CDR3 reads CSAFTGAGNTIYF.

This sequence joins TRBV7-6 and TRBJ2-5; as DNA is missing, the TRBD1 call by TCRdb cannot be tested. Germline assignment: CDR1 SGHVS and CDR2 FNYEAQ. This CDR3 has 14 amino acids. The CDR3 is CASSLLRGSGTQYF.